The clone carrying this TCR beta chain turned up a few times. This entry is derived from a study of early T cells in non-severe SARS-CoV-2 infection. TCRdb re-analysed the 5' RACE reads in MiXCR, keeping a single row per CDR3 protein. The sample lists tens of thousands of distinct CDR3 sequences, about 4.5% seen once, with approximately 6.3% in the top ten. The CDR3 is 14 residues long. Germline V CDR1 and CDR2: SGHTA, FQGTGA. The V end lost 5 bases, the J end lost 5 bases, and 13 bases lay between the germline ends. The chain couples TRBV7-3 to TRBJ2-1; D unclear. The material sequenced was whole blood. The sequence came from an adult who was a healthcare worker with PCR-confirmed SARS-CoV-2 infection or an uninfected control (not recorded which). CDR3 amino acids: CASSATRNNNEQFF. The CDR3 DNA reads TGTGCCAGCAGCGCCACTCGCAATAACAATGAGCAGTTCTTC.